This T cell receptor beta chain was observed in a study of cytomegalovirus exposure and HLA in healthy donors. Findings and caveats of the study: Across donors, most TCRs were seen rarely, yet some public ones were widespread.

Germline V gives CDR1 MNHNS, CDR2 SASEGT. V lost 10 bases, J lost 0 bases, and 12 bases lay in between. This CDR3 comprises 13 residues. Of note for this clone: Its specificity is unknown.

Regarding donors, all were healthy bone marrow donors. The PCR had 60 Vbeta and 13 Jbeta primers. The data were produced by immunoSEQ multiplex PCR, yet TCRdb's version contains in-frame clones alone and is incomplete. The sample contains 120,000 or so clones, about 78% of which appear only once. Sequencing input: PBMCs. The source of this sequence is a man aged 25 to 40 in good health and CMV-seronegative. The chain employs TRBV6-1 and TRBJ2-5; perhaps TRBD1 as D (5 bases). The DNA for the CDR3 is TGTGCCATATTGACAGTAAACCAAGAGACCCAGTACTTC. This translates into CAILTVNQETQYF.